The 18 T cell receptor beta chains reported below all come from one sample, sequenced in a study of control samples from healthy donors and cancer patients. Only in-frame clones appear in the TCRdb table, and some are missing; sequencing was by immunoSEQ multiplex PCR. The sample contains over 150,000 clones, more than 80% of which appear only once. The specimen was blood. The receptor set was obtained from a man aged 30-40 years in good health.

V is TRBV5-4 and J is TRBJ2-3, with a weak D call TRBD2 (5 bases). The V end lost 0 bases, the J end lost 5 bases, and 10 bases lay between the germline ends. The CDR3 length is 14 residues. The germline CDR1 and CDR2 sequences are SGHNT and YYREEE (reference sequence). DNA of the CDR3: TGTGCCAGCAGCTTGGTTCGGGGAGTAGATACGCAGTATTTT. Translated, it gives CASSLVRGVDTQYF.

The V gene is TRBV3-1 (or the pseudogene TRBV3-2), the J gene TRBJ2-7, with D unclear. Trimming shortened V by 4 bases and J by 2 bases, and 6 bases separated the two germline ends. Per the germline V gene, CDR1 is LGHDT and CDR2 is YNNKEL (reference sequence). CDR3 size: 12 residues. The CDR3 bases are TGTGCCAGCAGCCGAGGAGCCTACGAGCAGTACTTC. Protein: CASSRGAYEQYF.

The chain carries TRBV7-2 and TRBJ1-3, with a possible D match to TRBD1 (6 bases). V shed 5 bases and J shed 0 bases, with 20 bases lying between them. The CDR3 runs 18 residues. From germline, CDR1 is SGHTA and CDR2 FQGNSA. For the CDR3, the DNA is TGTGCCAGCAGCCCACGTCCGGGGACGGACAGCTCTGGAAACACCATATATTTT. Translating gives CASSPRPGTDSSGNTIYF.

This clone was observed a handful of times. V usage is TRBV6-1 and J usage is TRBJ1-3; 8 bases fit TRBD1. Germline V gives CDR1 MNHNS, CDR2 SASEGT. The junction had 11 bases not matched to a gene; V was cut back by 0 bases and J by 7 bases. The CDR3 loop spans 17 amino acids. The CDR3 reads CASSEARDQGARNTIYF. The CDR3 DNA follows: TGTGCCAGCAGTGAAGCGCGGGATCAGGGGGCTAGGAACACCATATATTTT.

V gene TRBV27 combines with J gene TRBJ1-1; no clear D gene. The CDR3 runs 13 residues. CDR1 is MNHEY, CDR2 SMNVEV, per germline (reference sequence). The V end lost 2 bases, the J end lost 5 bases, and 9 bases lay between the germline ends. The CDR3 region is CASSLGRLTEAFF. Here the CDR3 DNA reads TGTGCCAGCAGTTTAGGCAGGTTGACTGAAGCTTTCTTT.

The chain is built from TRBV5-1 and TRBJ2-1; 7 bases map to TRBD1. The trim removed 3 bases at V and 0 bases at J, leaving 3 bases unmatched. The CDR3 has 15 amino acids. Germline V gives CDR1 SGHRS, CDR2 YFSETQ. CDR3 nucleotides: TGCGCCAGCAGCTCAGGGGGTATCTCCTACAATGAGCAGTTCTTC. It encodes CASSSGGISYNEQFF.

The V gene is TRBV5-6, the J gene TRBJ1-5; no definite D call. Trimming stripped 4 bases from V and 6 bases from J, with 14 bases between. CDR1 and CDR2 from the germline V gene are SGHDT and YYEEEE. The CDR3 covers 14 residues. The CDR3 is CASSTGQSFQPQHF. The CDR3 coding sequence is TGTGCCAGCAGCACCGGTCAATCGTTTCAGCCCCAGCATTTT.

The chain recombines TRBV5-4 with TRBJ2-4; D might be TRBD1 or TRBD2, each matching 5 bases. CDR3 length equals 15 residues. The germline V gene encodes CDR1 SGHNT and CDR2 YYREEE (reference sequence). V was shortened by 2 bases and J by 6 bases, with 15 bases between the two germline ends. The CDR3 sequence is CASSFSLERGNIQYF. The CDR3 nucleotides are TGTGCCAGCAGCTTTAGTCTGGAGAGGGGAAACATTCAGTACTTC.

This rearrangement joins TRBV9 to TRBJ2-6, with D tentatively TRBD2 (5 bases). This CDR3 is built from 18 residues. Germline-derived CDR1 and CDR2 are SGDLS and YYNGEE. V lost 2 bases and J 2 bases, leaving 17 bases between the germline ends. The CDR3 coding sequence is TGTGCCAGCAGCGTCCCCGGAGACTACTCCCCTGGGGCCAACGTCCTGACTTTC. It specifies CASSVPGDYSPGANVLTF.

This clone has more than one count but fewer than ten. The V gene is TRBV5-4, the J gene TRBJ1-2; D call uncertain. V lost 1 base to trimming and J lost 0 bases, with 13 bases between them. CDR1 SGHNT and CDR2 YYREEE come from the germline V gene (reference sequence). CDR3 size: 16 residues. The CDR3 protein is CASSLLGDPSNYGYTF. The CDR3 nucleotides read TGTGCCAGCAGCTTGCTGGGCGACCCTTCTAACTATGGCTACACCTTC.

The rearrangement joins TRBV18 to TRBJ1-6; D is unclear. Germline assignment: CDR1 KGHSH and CDR2 LQKENI. The ends were cut back, 3 bases at V and 7 bases at J, with 13 bases in the middle. The CDR3 has 15 residues. The CDR3 DNA reads as TGTGCCAGCTCACCGCAACAGTCGGAGAATTCACCCCTCCACTTT. It encodes CASSPQQSENSPLHF.

This clone has just one count. The chain recombines TRBV10-3 with TRBJ1-1; possibly TRBD1 for D (5 bases). The CDR3 has 13 amino acids. V was cut by 3 bases and J by 3 bases, with 8 bases left in between. Germline loops: CDR1 ENHRY, CDR2 SYGVKD. The CDR3 DNA reads as TGTGCCATCAGTGATAAGGGGTACACTGAAGCTTTCTTT. Protein sequence: CAISDKGYTEAFF.

The rearrangement joins TRBV11-1 to TRBJ2-7; D is unclear. Trimming pared 0 bases from V and 2 bases from J, leaving 14 bases between. The CDR3 sequence is 16 residues long. Germline V CDR1 and CDR2: SGHAT, FQDESV (reference sequence). This chain's CDR3 is CASSLAPGGGAYEQYF. For the CDR3, the DNA is TGTGCCAGCAGCTTAGCGCCCGGCGGTGGCGCCTACGAGCAGTACTTC.

The V gene is TRBV5-1, the J gene TRBJ2-5; no clear D. Trimming removed 1 base from V and 0 bases from J, with 7 bases in between. This CDR3 is built from 14 residues. Germline loops: CDR1 SGHRS, CDR2 YFSETQ. The CDR3 here is CASSLTGDQETQYF. The CDR3 DNA reads as TGCGCCAGCAGCTTGACCGGAGACCAAGAGACCCAGTACTTC.

This clone was picked up a small number of times. The genes are TRBV5-1 and TRBJ2-5, with D tentatively TRBD1 (6 bases). Germline V gives CDR1 SGHRS, CDR2 YFSETQ. V was clipped by 4 bases and J by 4 bases, with 17 bases between them. The CDR3 sequence is 15 residues long. Here the CDR3 reads CASSTGTDRGETQYF. The DNA for the CDR3 is TGCGCCAGCAGCACAGGGACGGACCGGGGAGAGACCCAGTACTTC.

The chain carries TRBV27 and TRBJ1-4; a possible D gene is TRBD1 (5 bases). V was cut by 4 bases and J by 8 bases, with 17 bases left in between. The CDR3 runs to 15 residues. Germline V gives CDR1 MNHEY, CDR2 SMNVEV (reference sequence). CDR3 loop: CASSSLSGGTEKLFF. The CDR3 DNA is TGTGCCAGCAGTTCCCTTTCCGGCGGGACCGAAAAACTGTTTTTT.

J is TRBJ1-2 and V is TRBV2; 7 bases are shared with TRBD1. V lost 9 bases and J lost 3; bases outside the gene matches: 7. Germline loops: CDR1 SNHLY, CDR2 FYNNEI. CDR3 length equals 13 residues. The CDR3 loop is CARGPDRDYGYTF. The CDR3 DNA follows: TGTGCCAGGGGACCCGACAGGGACTATGGCTACACCTTC.

The rearrangement joins TRBV27 to TRBJ1-1, with D unclear. Trimming left V 3 bases short and J 0 bases short, with 8 bases between. CDR3 length: 14 residues. The germline V gene has CDR1 MNHEY and CDR2 SMNVEV (reference sequence). CDR3 region: CASSFSAMNTEAFF. CDR3 sequence (DNA): TGTGCCAGCAGTTTTTCAGCTATGAACACTGAAGCTTTCTTT.